This record looks at one T cell receptor (beta chain) sequence and its context. No antigen is known for it. The sample comes from a study of cytomegalovirus exposure and HLA in healthy donors. The PCR was carried out with 60 Vbeta primers and 13 Jbeta primers. The assay was immunoSEQ multiplex PCR, and TCRdb's table has in-frame clones only and misses some. The sample includes 90,000 to 140,000 clones, about four fifths of them seen just once. Germline loops: CDR1 SGHRS, CDR2 YFSETQ. V trimming: 4 bases; J trimming: 4 bases; junction bases outside the gene matches: 4. CDR3 length: 14 amino acids. Study-wide results and caveats: The study recorded fewer than 200 TCR beta chains that were cytomegalovirus-associated. Compared with the roughly 670-donor mean, an Asian-associated ancestry cluster reportedly had fewer N-insertions, according to a later analysis. A later analysis linked a missense DCLRE1C variant to TCR beta V- and J-gene trimming.

The source material was PBMCs. The TCR was taken from a man younger than 40 in good health and CMV-seronegative. The V gene is TRBV5-1, the J gene TRBJ1-1; 10 bases are a match to TRBD1. CDR3: CASSRGQGGTEAFF. CDR3 DNA: TGCGCCAGCAGCCGTGGACAGGGGGGCACTGAAGCTTTCTTT. The full variable domain, with the rest looked up from reference TRBV5-1 and TRBJ1-1, is KAGVTQTPRYLIKTRGQQVTLSCSPISGHRSVSWYQQTPGQGLQFLFEYFSETQRNKGNFPGRFSGRQFSNSRSEMNVSTLELGDSALYLCASSRGQGGTEAFFGQGTRLTVV.